The T cell receptor (beta chain) under discussion was sequenced for a study of STAT5B mutations in CD4+ large granular lymphocyte leukemia. Some clones are missing from TCRdb's copy, which holds only in-frame ones; the method was immunoSEQ multiplex PCR. The sample lists about 30,000 clones, more than 75% occurring once. Germline V lookup: CDR1 GTSNPN, CDR2 SVGIG (reference sequence). Trimming removed 3 bases from V and 5 bases from J, with 13 bases in between. This CDR3 spans 13 amino acids. This TCR was recovered from a human donor in good health. This chain links TRBV30 with TRBJ2-5; D is possibly TRBD2 (5 bases). Specimen: CD4+ T cells from blood buffy coats. The CDR3: CAWSALRGETQYF. The DNA for the CDR3 is TGTGCCTGGAGCGCCCTCCGAGGGGAGACCCAGTACTTC.